A single sample gave rise to the 21 T cell receptor beta chains below, sequenced in a study of blood T cell repertoires in COVID-19. Profiled with immunoSEQ multiplex PCR; TCRdb holds only in-frame clones, not every one. The data hold about 87,000 clones, with under 85% observed a single time. Sequencing was done on a sample of peripheral blood. The receptors stem from a woman in her 70s with acute or convalescent COVID-19.

The gene calls are TRBV7-9 and TRBJ2-5; D gene ambiguous. The CDR3 totals 13 residues. Trimming left V 1 base short and J 4 bases short, with 7 bases between. CDR1 and CDR2 (germline): SEHNR, FQNEAQ (reference sequence). CDR3 nucleotide sequence: TGTGCCAGCAGCTTAGAACAGATAGAGACCCAGTACTTC. This encodes CASSLEQIETQYF.

This chain links TRBV30 with TRBJ1-2; TRBD1 aligns across 7 bases. Unmatched junction bases numbered 21, after V lost 4 bases and J lost 7 bases. This CDR3 region has 17 residues. Germline V lookup: CDR1 GTSNPN, CDR2 SVGIG (reference sequence). CDR3 in amino acids: CAWTSPPQGKGGGGYTF. The CDR3 DNA follows: TGTGCCTGGACCTCCCCCCCGCAGGGTAAAGGGGGCGGTGGCTACACCTTC. Variable domain in full (rest from reference TRBV30 and TRBJ1-2): SQTIHQWPATLVQPVGSPLSLECTVEGTSNPNLYWYRQAAGRGLQLLFYSVGIGQISSEVPQNLSASRPQDRQFILSSKKLLLSDSGFYLCAWTSPPQGKGGGGYTFGSGTRLTVV.

The J gene is TRBJ1-6, the V gene TRBV5-4, with D unresolved. V gave up 3 bases and J gave up 10 bases, with 8 bases separating them. In germline, CDR1 is SGHNT, CDR2 YYREEE (reference sequence). The CDR3 consists of 12 residues. The CDR3 nucleotides read TGTGCCAGCAGCTCGAATGCGTCACCCCTCCACTTT. Translation: CASSSNASPLHF. Full variable domain (outside the CDR3, taken from reference TRBV5-4 and TRBJ1-6): ETGVTQSPTHLIKTRGQQVTLRCSSQSGHNTVSWYQQALGQGPQFIFQYYREEENGRGNFPPRFSGLQFPNYSSELNVNALELDDSALYLCASSSNASPLHFGNGTRLTVT.

The chain combines TRBV12-3 or TRBV12-4 with TRBJ1-2; D remains unclear. Trimming left V 5 bases short and J 7 bases short, with 11 bases between. This CDR3 is built from 12 residues. CDR3 protein: CASSQRLFGYTF. For the CDR3, the DNA is TGTGCCAGCAGTCAAAGACTATTTGGCTACACCTTC.

The chain couples TRBV3-1 (or the pseudogene TRBV3-2) to TRBJ1-1; D is unclear. This CDR3 has 14 residues. CDR1 and CDR2 (germline): LGHDT, YNNKEL (reference sequence). The V end lost 2 bases, the J end lost 5 bases, and 12 bases lay between the germline ends. CDR3 in amino acids: CASSQRETRTEAFF. The CDR3 region has the DNA TGTGCCAGCAGCCAACGGGAGACGAGGACTGAAGCTTTCTTT.

The V gene is TRBV11-2, the J gene TRBJ2-7; TRBD1 might be the D (5 bases). The CDR3 totals 13 residues. Trimming left V 3 bases short and J 3 bases short, with 9 bases between. CDR1 and CDR2 (germline): SGHAT, FQNNGV. The CDR3 sequence: CASSLSQDYEQYF. The DNA for the CDR3 is TGTGCCAGCAGCTTGTCACAGGACTACGAGCAGTACTTC.

V usage is TRBV5-1 and J usage is TRBJ1-5, with D tentatively TRBD1 (5 bases). CDR1 is SGHRS, CDR2 YFSETQ, per germline. V was pared by 4 bases and J by 4 bases, with 12 bases between. This CDR3 contains 14 residues. CDR3 sequence: CASSLDSQNQPQHF. The CDR3, as DNA: TGCGCCAGCAGCCTCGACAGCCAAAATCAGCCCCAGCATTTT.

This clone was seen repeatedly, ten times or more. V and J are TRBV11-2 and TRBJ1-1; TRBD1 is a possible D gene (5 bases). The CDR3 runs to 15 residues. CDR1 is SGHAT and CDR2 is FQNNGV in the germline V gene. Deletions cut 5 bases from V and 1 base from J, with 14 bases between. CDR3 loop: CASSPVAGKNTEAFF. Here the CDR3 DNA reads TGTGCCAGCAGCCCCGTAGCAGGGAAGAACACTGAAGCTTTCTTT.

V is TRBV2 and J is TRBJ1-2; D might be TRBD1 (5 bases). The CDR3 spans 13 residues. Germline CDR1 SNHLY, CDR2 FYNNEI. Trimming cost V 6 bases and J 5 bases, with 13 bases left between them. For the CDR3, the DNA is TGTGCCAGCAGCCCGGACACCGAGTATGGCTACACCTTC. This translates into CASSPDTEYGYTF.

This clone was counted a single time. The chain employs TRBV5-4 and TRBJ2-1; 11 positions match TRBD1. This CDR3 spans 16 amino acids. Trimming cost V 4 bases and J 3 bases; bases outside gene matches: 6. Germline V gene lookup returns CDR1 SGHNT and CDR2 YYREEE (reference sequence). Written as DNA, the CDR3 is TGTGCCAGCAGCCTGTACGGGACAGGGGGCTACAATGAGCAGTTCTTC. Amino acid sequence: CASSLYGTGGYNEQFF.

The J gene is TRBJ1-6, the V gene TRBV5-4; D gene ambiguous. In germline, CDR1 is SGHNT, CDR2 YYREEE (reference sequence). The V and J ends lost 0 bases and 4 bases respectively, with 8 bases between them. This CDR3 region has 15 residues. CDR3 DNA: TGTGCCAGCAGCTTGGACAGTCAATATAATTCACCCCTCCACTTT. Amino acid sequence: CASSLDSQYNSPLHF.

The rearrangement joins TRBV7-9 to TRBJ2-3; TRBD2 matches at 9 bases. Germline V CDR1 and CDR2: SEHNR, FQNEAQ (reference sequence). The trim removed 5 bases at V and 0 bases at J, leaving 9 bases unmatched. There are 17 residues in the CDR3. The CDR3 loop reads CASSGHSGGPSTDTQYF. The CDR3 DNA sequence: TGTGCCAGCAGCGGACATAGCGGGGGTCCTAGCACAGATACGCAGTATTTT.

The chain recombines TRBV7-9 with TRBJ1-4; possible D gene TRBD1, 5 bases. The CDR3 covers 14 residues. V was clipped by 1 base and J by 4 bases, with 7 bases between them. CDR1 and CDR2 (germline): SEHNR, FQNEAQ (reference sequence). CDR3 residues: CASSLGQGNEKLFF. For the CDR3, the DNA is TGTGCCAGCAGCTTAGGGCAGGGTAATGAAAAACTGTTTTTT.

The V and J genes are TRBV6-1 and TRBJ1-4; D uncertain. The CDR3 is made up of 15 amino acids. V shed 2 bases and J shed 5 bases, with 12 bases lying between them. From germline, CDR1 is MNHNS and CDR2 SASEGT. This CDR3 reads CASSERGRANEKLFF. The CDR3 DNA is TGTGCCAGCAGTGAAAGAGGGCGGGCGAATGAAAAACTGTTTTTT.

The chain combines TRBV24-1 with TRBJ2-3; D is ambiguous. Trimming took off 0 bases at V and 1 base at J, with 4 bases between the two ends. Germline V gene data show CDR1 as KGHDR and CDR2 as SFDVKD. This CDR3 region has 14 residues. CDR3 DNA: TGTGCCACCAGTGATTTGCCGGGCACAGATACGCAGTATTTT. Its protein product is CATSDLPGTDTQYF.

V and J are TRBV5-1 and TRBJ1-6; tentatively, D is TRBD1 (6 bases). The CDR3 has 17 residues. Between the trimmed V and J ends, which lost 7 bases and 6 bases, there was a span of 23 bases. Germline V gene sequence: CDR1 SGHRS, CDR2 YFSETQ. The CDR3 DNA reads TGCGCCAGCCGCCCCCGGGGGGGCCCCCGTAGTAATTCACCCCTCCACTTT. It translates to CASRPRGGPRSNSPLHF. The whole variable domain, remainder taken from reference TRBV5-1 and TRBJ1-6, is KAGVTQTPRYLIKTRGQQVTLSCSPISGHRSVSWYQQTPGQGLQFLFEYFSETQRNKGNFPGRFSGRQFSNSRSEMNVSTLELGDSALYLCASRPRGGPRSNSPLHFGNGTRLTVT.

As DNA, the CDR3 is TGTGCCAGCAGTCGTGGGACAGGGGGGAGGAATGAGCAGTTCTTC. This translates into CASSRGTGGRNEQFF. J is TRBJ2-1 and V is TRBV6-5; TRBD1 aligns across 11 bases. V lost 5 bases and J lost 7; bases outside the gene matches: 7. This CDR3 contains 15 residues. Germline CDR1 MNHEY, CDR2 SVGAGI.

The gene calls are TRBV5-6 and TRBJ1-6, with D hard to call. The CDR3 spans 18 residues. Germline V gene sequence: CDR1 SGHDT, CDR2 YYEEEE. Trimming pared 3 bases from V and 0 bases from J, leaving 16 bases between. In nucleotides, the CDR3 is TGTGCCAGCAGCTCACTAACCCTAGGGAGCTCCTATAATTCACCCCTCCACTTT. The encoded protein is CASSSLTLGSSYNSPLHF.

This clone was observed a few times. The rearrangement joins TRBV5-4 to TRBJ2-2; no clear D. The CDR3 extends over 12 amino acids. Germline V gene lookup returns CDR1 SGHNT and CDR2 YYREEE (reference sequence). V lost 1 base and J lost 7, with 5 bases in between. This CDR3 is CASSLFLGELFF. In DNA form, the CDR3 reads TGTGCCAGCAGCTTGTTTCTCGGGGAGCTGTTTTTT.

The chain is built from TRBV5-1 and TRBJ1-2; D unclear. The CDR3 consists of 17 residues. V dropped 3 bases and J dropped 5 bases, with 23 bases sitting between them. Germline assignment: CDR1 SGHRS and CDR2 YFSETQ. CDR3 nucleotide sequence: TGCGCCAGCAGCTCTTTGGGCAGCGGCGAGATCTTATATGGCTACACCTTC. Translation: CASSSLGSGEILYGYTF.

V and J are TRBV20-1 and TRBJ2-5; D is perhaps TRBD1 (6 bases). Trimming stripped 6 bases from V and 5 bases from J, with 16 bases between. CDR3 length equals 13 residues. The germline gives CDR1 DFQATT, CDR2 SNEGSKA (reference sequence). Written as DNA, the CDR3 is TGCAGTGCCAGTGTCGTAGGGGGTGAGACCCAGTACTTC. This gives the protein CSASVVGGETQYF.